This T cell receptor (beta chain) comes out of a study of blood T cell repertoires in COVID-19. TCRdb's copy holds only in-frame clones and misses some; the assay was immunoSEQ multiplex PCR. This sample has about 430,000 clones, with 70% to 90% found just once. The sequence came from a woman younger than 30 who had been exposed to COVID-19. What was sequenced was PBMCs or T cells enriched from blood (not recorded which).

The CDR3 nucleotides read TGCGCCAGCAGCTTGGGAAGCGGGGACTCCTACGAGCAGTACTTC. Translated, it gives CASSLGSGDSYEQYF. V gene TRBV5-1 combines with J gene TRBJ2-7, with 7 positions matching TRBD2. With V trimmed by 0 bases and J by 0 bases, 3 bases remained unmatched. The CDR3 has 15 residues. In germline, CDR1 is SGHRS, CDR2 YFSETQ.